This TCR beta chain is from a study of cytotoxic CD8 clonotypes in ibrutinib-treated CLL (dated by TCRdb to the early 2020s). Study-wide context: The cohort included around 16 treatment-naive and roughly ten relapsed/refractory patients; roughly 17 were IGHV unmutated. Partial responses were observed in about 25 patients and complete responses in 2; after a median follow-up of around 68 months, remission was maintained in 15 or so patients and progression was observed in about twelve. Samples at response were collected after a median of about 12 months of treatment, with a range of about 6 to 36 months. On average, each sample yielded around 230,000 productive templates and 94,082 productive rearrangements. Of the roughly 86 participants in the trial, 26 had longitudinal samples available. Cryopreserved peripheral blood mononuclear cells were collected at three points: before therapy, at response, and at either sustained remission or disease progression. Every sample from remission and from progressive disease was obtained while the patients were still on ibrutinib.

The study at large found these results: At baseline, clonality was higher than in age-matched healthy donors and showed a strong correlation with circulating CD8+ T-cell counts. Clonality increased at ibrutinib response, stayed stable in sustained remission, and fell back toward baseline at progression. Sampling times were not matched between sustained-remission and progressing patients, and lymph node repertoires were not studied. Public clonotypes were rare and either contracted or stayed stable during treatment, and the rise in clonality at ibrutinib response reflected the expansion of private clonotypes.

The sample's time point, from its label and the paper: 12 months on ibrutinib. For TCR beta library preparation, roughly 2.2 micrograms of genomic DNA were isolated from cryopreserved PBMCs. Longitudinal blood samples from CLL patients receiving ibrutinib monotherapy were subjected to high-throughput TCR beta sequencing. The patients took part in an open-label, single-center phase 2 trial of ibrutinib monotherapy. The goal of deep resolution MiSeq sequencing was a depth between 1 in 1 million and 1 in 200,000 T cells, and coverage averaged 10x per clonotype. The immunoSEQ hsTCRB Kit was used to generate the TCR beta libraries. The authors processed their data as follows. The data were analyzed with ImmunoSEQ Analyzer and ImmunoSEQ Data Assistant, and V, D and J gene assignments followed IMGT definitions. Clonality was computed as one minus normalized Shannon entropy of productive rearrangement frequencies, ranging from 0 to 1. Only overrepresented clonotypes making up at least 0.05% of the repertoire of each patient were included in the public clonotype analysis. Repertoires from some 14 age-matched healthy donors in immuneACCESS were used as clonality controls. Here the immuneACCESS table is served through TCRdb, limited to in-frame sequences with V and J called. Missing clones are a known gap in these copies; in checked studies unresolved V genes cover under half, and the rest lacks a known reason. V and J calls plus clone size are reproduced from that table; the DNA served to infer D and trimming. Counted in this sample were about 140,000 clones; about 91% of them appeared once. The biggest ten clones account for approximately 10% of the sample.

With respect to this clone: The clone's antigen remains unknown. No base-level quality is on record; no much larger clone is a single base apart.

The germline ends are 6 bases apart after V is trimmed by 1 base and J by 7 bases. The germline V gene specifies SGHTS as CDR1 and YDEGEE as CDR2. Reading from cysteine to phenylalanine, the CDR3 counts 12 amino acids. CDR3 DNA is the only sequence kept; it has 36 bases, read in frame from the first base. The receptor chain draws on TRBV5-8 and TRBJ2-1; too little of a D gene remains to name it. The source of this sequence is a human donor with chronic lymphocytic leukemia. Sample: PBMCs, taken after 12 months of ibrutinib treatment. The sequenced DNA is TGTGCCAGCAGCTTGACGCTGAATGAGCAGTTCTTC. Translated, it gives CASSLTLNEQFF. Supplemented by the reference TRBV5-8 and TRBJ2-1 proteins around the CDR3, the complete variable domain is EAGVTQSPTHLIKTRGQQATLRCSPISGHTSVYWYQQALGLGLQFLLWYDEGEERNRGNFPPRFSGRQFPNYSSELNVNALELEDSALYLCASSLTLNEQFFGPGTRLTVL.